This TCR beta chain was profiled in a study of blood T cell repertoires in COVID-19. Here immunoSEQ multiplex PCR was the method, and the copy in TCRdb shows in-frame clones only, minus some. The sample shows 110,000 to 150,000 clones, about 79% of them seen only once. This CDR3 is built from 16 residues. J gave up 6 bases and V 5 bases, and 10 bases lay outside the gene matches. The germline V gene encodes CDR1 MNHEY and CDR2 SMNVEV (reference sequence). This sequence originates from a man between 60 and 70 years old with active or convalescent COVID-19. The rearrangement joins TRBV27 to TRBJ2-2; 9 positions match TRBD1. The sample comprised peripheral blood. The CDR3 DNA is TGTGCCAGCAGTCTAACAGGGGGCAGAATAGCCGGGGAGCTGTTTTTT. Amino acid sequence: CASSLTGGRIAGELFF.